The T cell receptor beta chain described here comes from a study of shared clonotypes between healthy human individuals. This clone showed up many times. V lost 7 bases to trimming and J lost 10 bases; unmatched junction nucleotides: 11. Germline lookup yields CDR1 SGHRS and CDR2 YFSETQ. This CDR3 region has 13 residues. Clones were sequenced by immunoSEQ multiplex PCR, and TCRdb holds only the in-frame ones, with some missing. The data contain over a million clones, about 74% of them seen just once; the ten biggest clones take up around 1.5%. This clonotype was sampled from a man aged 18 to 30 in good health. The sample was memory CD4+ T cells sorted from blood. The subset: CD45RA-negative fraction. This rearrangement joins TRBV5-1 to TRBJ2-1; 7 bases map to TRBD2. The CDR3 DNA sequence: TGCGCCAGCCGCTCCGGGGAGGGGCGAGAGCAGTTCTTC. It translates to CASRSGEGREQFF. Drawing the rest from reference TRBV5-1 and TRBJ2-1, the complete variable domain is KAGVTQTPRYLIKTRGQQVTLSCSPISGHRSVSWYQQTPGQGLQFLFEYFSETQRNKGNFPGRFSGRQFSNSRSEMNVSTLELGDSALYLCASRSGEGREQFFGPGTRLTVL.